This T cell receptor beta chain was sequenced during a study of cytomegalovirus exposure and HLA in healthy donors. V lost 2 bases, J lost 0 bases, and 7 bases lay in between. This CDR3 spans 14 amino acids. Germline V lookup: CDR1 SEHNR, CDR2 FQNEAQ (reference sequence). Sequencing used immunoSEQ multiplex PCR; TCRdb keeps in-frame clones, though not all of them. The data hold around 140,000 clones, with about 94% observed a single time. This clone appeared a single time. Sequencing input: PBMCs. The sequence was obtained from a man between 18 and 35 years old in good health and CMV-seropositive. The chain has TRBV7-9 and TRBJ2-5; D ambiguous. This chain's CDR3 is CASSLHGYQETQYF. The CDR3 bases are TGTGCCAGCAGCTTACATGGCTACCAAGAGACCCAGTACTTC. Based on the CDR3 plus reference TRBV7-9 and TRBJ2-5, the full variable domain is DTGVSQNPRHKITKRGQNVTFRCDPISEHNRLYWYRQTLGQGPEFLTYFQNEAQLEKSRLLSDRFSAERPKGSFSTLEIQRTEQGDSAMYLCASSLHGYQETQYFGPGTRLLVL.